This section outlines one T cell receptor (beta chain) sequence together with its context. Its antigen remains unknown. This entry is derived from a study of cytotoxic CD8 clonotypes in ibrutinib-treated CLL. Profiled with immunoSEQ multiplex PCR; TCRdb holds only in-frame clones, not every one. The sample shows fewer than 200,000 clones, 84% of them seen only once. Study results and limitations: Rare overall, public clonotypes shrank or held steady under therapy. Baseline clonality was higher than in age-matched healthy donors and moved in step with circulating CD8+ T-cell counts.

With 5 bases removed from V and 1 base from J, the gap between germline ends came to 17 bases. Germline V gives CDR1 SEHNR, CDR2 FQNEAQ (reference sequence). The CDR3 totals 16 residues. The receptor's source is a human donor with chronic lymphocytic leukemia. This chain connects TRBV7-9 to TRBJ1-1, with D unclear. Sequencing used PBMCs, obtained after 24 months of ibrutinib treatment. The CDR3 bases are TGTGCCAGCAGCACCCGGTGGGCCGGGAAGAACACTGAAGCTTTCTTT. It is translated as CASSTRWAGKNTEAFF.